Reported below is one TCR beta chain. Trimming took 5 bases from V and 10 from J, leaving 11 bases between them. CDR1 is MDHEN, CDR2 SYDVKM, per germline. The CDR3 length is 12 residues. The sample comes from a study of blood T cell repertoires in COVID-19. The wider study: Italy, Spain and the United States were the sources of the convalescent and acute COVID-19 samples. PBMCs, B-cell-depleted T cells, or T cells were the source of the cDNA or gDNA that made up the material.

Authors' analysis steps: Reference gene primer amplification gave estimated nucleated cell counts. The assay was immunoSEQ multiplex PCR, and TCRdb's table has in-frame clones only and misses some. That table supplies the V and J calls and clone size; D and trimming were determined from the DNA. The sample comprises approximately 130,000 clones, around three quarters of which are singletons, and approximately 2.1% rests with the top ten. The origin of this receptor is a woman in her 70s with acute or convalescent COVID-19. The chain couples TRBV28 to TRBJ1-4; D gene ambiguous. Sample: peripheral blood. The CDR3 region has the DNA TGTGCCAGCAGTGGATCACTAGGAAAACTGTTTTTT. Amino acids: CASSGSLGKLFF.